A selection of T cell receptor beta chains follows, all from one sample in a study of T cells in Graves' hyperthyroidism and ophthalmopathy. TCRdb reanalysed the multiplex PCR reads using MiXCR and keeps one entry per CDR3 protein. The repertoire holds approximately 740,000 distinct CDR3 sequences, with around 15% as singletons. Sequencing was carried out using blood. The receptors originated from a woman aged 18-30 years with Graves' hyperthyroidism. Each CDR3 is given with its conserved first and last residue. A D gene is named only where the DNA matches it firmly. The size of a clone is reported for some rows only, either as once, few or many, or as a class for expanded clones.

v_gene	abundance	d_gene	j_gene	CDR3aa	CDR3nt
TRBV7-9	many	TRBD1	TRBJ2-7	CASSPVGQEHSYEQYF	TGTGCCAGCAGCCCAGTAGGACAGGAACACTCCTACGAGCAGTACTTC
TRBV19	few	.	TRBJ1-1	CASNPGEENTEAFF	TGTGCCAGTAACCCAGGGGAAGAGAACACTGAAGCTTTCTTT
TRBV2	few	.	TRBJ1-1	CASSYDGGSRRVMNTEAFF	TGTGCCAGCAGTTACGATGGAGGGAGCCGGCGAGTTATGAACACTGAAGCTTTCTTT
TRBV20-1	many	.	TRBJ2-1	CSAAGTEAYNEQFF	TGCAGTGCCGCCGGGACCGAAGCGTACAATGAGCAGTTCTTC
TRBV7-9	many	.	TRBJ2-1	CASSPLRRGYNEQFF	TGTGCCAGCAGCCCACTTCGGAGAGGGTACAATGAGCAGTTCTTC
TRBV18	many	TRBD1	TRBJ2-7	CASSPGTGVYEQYF	TGTGCCAGCAGCCCCGGGACAGGGGTCTACGAGCAGTACTTC
TRBV6-5	.	.	TRBJ2-1	CASSYLGSEQFF	TGTGCCAGCAGTTACCTTGGAAGTGAGCAGTTCTTC
TRBV6-1	few	.	TRBJ2-2	CASSERSTGELFF	TGTGCCAGCAGTGAAAGGTCCACCGGGGAGCTGTTTTTT
TRBV3-1	.	.	TRBJ2-2	CASSQDYVAENTGELFF	TGTGCCAGCAGCCAAGATTATGTAGCAGAGAACACCGGGGAGCTGTTTTTT
TRBV11-2	few	.	TRBJ2-1	CASSLEGLPLNEQFF	TGTGCCAGCAGCTTAGAAGGACTTCCTCTCAATGAGCAGTTCTTC
TRBV29-1	.	TRBD2	TRBJ2-3	CSVLILAGGPSDTQYF	TGCAGCGTTCTCATACTAGCGGGAGGGCCATCAGATACGCAGTATTTT
TRBV28	many	.	TRBJ2-3	CASRRPSTDTQYF	TGTGCCAGCCGGAGGCCCTCCACAGATACGCAGTATTTT
TRBV19	few	.	TRBJ1-3	CASSMGGPHSGNTIYF	TGTGCCAGTAGTATGGGGGGGCCCCACTCTGGAAACACCATATATTTT
TRBV2	many	.	TRBJ2-1	CASSRDGKLNNEQFF	TGTGCCAGCAGCAGGGACGGAAAACTTAACAATGAGCAGTTCTTC
TRBV24-1	many	.	TRBJ1-1	CATSDGTNTEAFF	TGTGCCACCAGTGATGGAACGAACACTGAAGCTTTCTTT
TRBV3-1	many	.	TRBJ1-1	CASSRYGPGGEAFF	TGTGCCAGCAGCCGTTACGGTCCCGGCGGTGAAGCTTTCTTT
TRBV28	.	.	TRBJ1-1	CASSQAKGPNFF	TGTGCCAGCAGTCAAGCAAAAGGCCCCAATTTCTTT
TRBV10-3	.	TRBD1	TRBJ2-1	CAITRTGDDEQFF	TGTGCCATCACCAGAACAGGGGATGATGAGCAGTTCTTC
TRBV2	.	.	TRBJ2-7	CASSVIGNEQYF	TGTGCCAGCAGTGTAATAGGAAACGAGCAGTACTTC
TRBV11-3	many	TRBD2	TRBJ2-1	CASSLVASGSLDEQFF	TGTGCCAGCAGCTTAGTGGCTAGCGGGAGCCTCGATGAGCAGTTCTTC
TRBV3-1	few	.	TRBJ2-7	CASGVGVYEQYF	TGTGCCAGCGGGGTGGGGGTTTACGAGCAGTACTTC
TRBV4-1	.	TRBD2	TRBJ2-5	CASSQDGTAGGRETQYF	TGCGCCAGCAGCCAAGATGGGACGGCGGGAGGGAGAGAGACCCAGTACTTC
TRBV19	many	.	TRBJ2-1	CASSPDPIYNEQFF	TGTGCCAGTAGTCCGGACCCAATCTACAATGAGCAGTTCTTC
TRBV20-1	many	TRBD2	TRBJ2-5	CSARDSSGREGATQYF	TGCAGTGCTAGAGATAGTAGCGGGAGGGAGGGAGCGACCCAGTACTTC
TRBV20-1	few	TRBD1	TRBJ1-2	CSAGTGYGYTF	TGCAGTGCTGGGACAGGTTATGGCTACACCTTC
TRBV6-1	.	.	TRBJ2-7	CASSTQVYEQYF	TGTGCCAGCAGTACTCAGGTCTACGAGCAGTACTTC
TRBV4-3	many	.	TRBJ1-1	CASSHVLNTEAFF	TGCGCCAGCAGCCATGTACTGAACACTGAAGCTTTCTTT
TRBV20-1	few	.	TRBJ1-1	CSASSDMNTEAFF	TGCAGTGCTTCCAGTGATATGAACACTGAAGCTTTCTTT
TRBV7-9	few	.	TRBJ2-4	CASSASIAKNIQYF	TGTGCCAGCAGCGCATCGATAGCCAAAAACATTCAGTACTTC
TRBV27	few	.	TRBJ1-5	CASSKGLNQPQHF	TGTGCCAGCAGTAAGGGTCTTAATCAGCCCCAGCATTTT
TRBV20-1	many	.	TRBJ1-2	CSARAAGGAYGYTF	TGCAGTGCTAGAGCTGCAGGAGGAGCCTATGGCTACACCTTC
TRBV12-3/TRBV12-4	many	.	TRBJ1-1	CASSFFNTEAFF	TGTGCCAGCAGTTTTTTTAACACTGAAGCTTTCTTT
TRBV20-1	.	.	TRBJ1-5	CSAHRESNQPQHF	TGCAGTGCTCACAGGGAAAGCAATCAGCCCCAGCATTTT
TRBV5-1	.	TRBD1	TRBJ2-4	CASSLQGADIQYF	TGCGCCAGCAGCTTACAGGGGGCGGACATTCAGTACTTC
TRBV9	.	.	TRBJ2-4	CASSATGAAKNIQYF	TGTGCCAGCAGCGCTACCGGAGCAGCCAAAAACATTCAGTACTTC